This T cell receptor (beta chain) was recovered during a study of T cell responses to AZD1222 COVID-19 vaccine. Generated by immunoSEQ multiplex PCR, the TCRdb table keeps only in-frame clones and is missing some. The sample holds approximately 200,000 clones, almost 90% seen once. This sample comprised peripheral blood, obtained on day 0 of AZD1222 vaccination. The receptor was derived from an adult in good health.

The CDR3 sequence: CASSAAMGGYEQYF. In DNA, the CDR3 is TGCGCCAGCAGCGCCGCAATGGGGGGCTACGAGCAGTACTTC. The chain uses TRBV5-1 and TRBJ2-7, with D tentatively TRBD2 (6 bases). This CDR3 is built from 14 residues. CDR1 is SGHRS and CDR2 is YFSETQ in the germline V gene. The V end lost 4 bases, the J end lost 3 bases, and 14 bases lay between the germline ends.